The next 5 T cell receptor beta chains were all read from a single sample in a study of OX40 agonist ivuxolimab in advanced cancers. The protocol was immunoSEQ multiplex PCR, while the TCRdb copy is restricted to in-frame clones and leaves out a portion. This sample has about 58,000 clones, with around 83% found just once. Sequencing used CD4+ or CD8+ T cells sorted from blood, obtained in a trial of the OX40 agonist ivuxolimab. The receptors were sampled from an adult with an advanced solid tumor such as melanoma, head and neck, liver or kidney cancer.

CDR3 nucleotides: TGTGCCAGTAGTAAACTAGCGGGGGGGTTGGCAGATACGCAGTATTTT. Its protein is CASSKLAGGLADTQYF. The rearrangement joins TRBV19 to TRBJ2-3; 13 nucleotides agree with TRBD2. CDR3 length equals 16 residues. The ends lost 4 bases at V and 4 bases at J; junction bases unmatched: 5. Germline-derived CDR1 and CDR2 are LNHDA and SQIVND (reference sequence).

The rearrangement joins TRBV7-8 to TRBJ2-2; D is uncertain. CDR3 length: 15 residues. CDR1 and CDR2 from the germline V gene are SGHVS and FQNEAQ. Trimming stripped 1 base from V and 5 bases from J, with 11 bases between. The CDR3 bases are TGTGCCAGCAGCTTAGAGGCGTGGGGAACCGGGGAGCTGTTTTTT. Encoded protein: CASSLEAWGTGELFF.

This clone occurred once. This chain connects TRBV7-3 to TRBJ2-6; no definite D call. The CDR3 contains 14 residues. Trimming stripped 5 bases from V and 4 bases from J, with 9 bases between. The germline V gene has CDR1 SGHTA and CDR2 FQGTGA. The CDR3 region is CASSPSRGANVLTF. The CDR3 nucleotides are TGTGCCAGCAGCCCATCCCGGGGGGCCAACGTCCTGACTTTC.

The genes are TRBV7-2 and TRBJ2-5; D may be TRBD2 (5 bases). CDR3 length: 13 amino acids. The V gene lost 5 bases and the J gene lost 4 bases, with 11 bases spanning the gap. CDR1 is SGHTA and CDR2 is FQGNSA in the germline V gene. CDR3 in DNA: TGTGCCAGCAGCCAAGTGGGGAGAGAGACCCAGTACTTC. Its translation: CASSQVGRETQYF.

This sequence joins TRBV5-1 and TRBJ1-2; no firm D call. Trimming shortened V by 4 bases and J by 4 bases, and 17 bases separated the two germline ends. The CDR3 covers 15 residues. The V gene's germline CDR1 is SGHRS and CDR2 YFSETQ. CDR3 region: CASSPREQTIYGYTF. The CDR3 DNA follows: TGCGCCAGCAGCCCCCGCGAACAGACGATCTATGGCTACACCTTC.